This T cell receptor beta chain is drawn from a study of T-cell memory formation after mild COVID-19. Across the whole study: There were largely donor-specific TCR clusters. Findings of the study overall: CD4/CD8 balance characterized clones contracting day 15 to 85, and CD4+ skew characterized later expanders.

The germline V gene has CDR1 SNHLY and CDR2 FYNNEI. Trimming at V came to 4 bases and at J to 9 bases, leaving 8 bases not matched to a gene. This CDR3 spans 15 amino acids. TCRdb recomputed calls from the 5' RACE reads with MiXCR, one row per CDR3 protein. The sample lists roughly 190,000 distinct CDR3 sequences, approximately 16% seen once, with about 2.4% in the top ten. This clonotype appeared a few times. Antigen: not known. Sequences were obtained from PBMCs or a T cell subset sorted from them (not recorded which). The sequence was collected from an adult woman who had mild COVID-19 (a few samples of this study predate the infection). Cell type and time point are not known. This chain connects TRBV2 to TRBJ2-1; TRBD1 matches 11 bases. The DNA for the CDR3 is TGTGCCAGCAGTGCGTCTGGACAGGGGGCTTCTGAGCAGTTCTTC. Residues: CASSASGQGASEQFF.